These 29 T cell receptor beta chains were sequenced from one sample in a study of post-analysis software for immune sequencing data. Study-level points and caveats: Roughly 5 TRBV segments occurring more often in patients than controls included TRBV5-6, TRBV5-1 and TRBV20-1.

Carried by the TCR beta cDNA libraries were unique molecular identifiers. TCRdb itself ran the PCR reads through MiXCR, one entry per CDR3 protein. The sample yields hundreds of thousands of distinct CDR3 sequences, approximately 59% seen once. No antigen is known for these receptors. What was sequenced was blood. Receptors originate from a girl aged 2-10 years with multiple sclerosis.

This clonotype came up a few times. The chain combines TRBV6-5 with TRBJ2-7; TRBD1 is a possible D gene (6 bases). Germline assignment: CDR1 MNHEY and CDR2 SVGAGI. There are 16 residues in the CDR3. Trimming took 3 bases from V and 4 from J, leaving 19 bases between them. Here the CDR3 DNA reads TGTGCCAGCAGTTATTCCAGGGGAGAAGGGTTGTACGAGCAGTACTTC. It translates to CASSYSRGEGLYEQYF.

The V gene is TRBV9, the J gene TRBJ2-1; 8 bases are shared with TRBD2. The germline gives CDR1 SGDLS, CDR2 YYNGEE. The ends lost 3 bases at V and 9 bases at J; junction bases unmatched: 8. This CDR3 is 14 amino acids long. CDR3 residues: CASSDPGLVTEQFF. The CDR3 nucleotides are TGTGCCAGCAGCGATCCGGGACTAGTCACTGAGCAGTTCTTC. The full variable domain, completed using reference TRBV9 and TRBJ2-1, is DSGVTQTPKHLITATGQRVTLRCSPRSGDLSVYWYQQSLDQGLQFLIQYYNGEERAKGNILERFSAQQFPDLHSELNLSSLELGDSALYFCASSDPGLVTEQFFGPGTRLTVL.

V gene TRBV29-1 combines with J gene TRBJ1-5; D gene unclear. Trimming removed 6 bases at V and 4 bases at J, with 16 bases between. The CDR3 is 14 amino acids. Looked up from germline, CDR1 is SQVTM and CDR2 is ANQGSEA. CDR3 sequence reads: CSVGLGGQNQPQHF. CDR3 coding DNA: TGCAGCGTCGGGCTAGGAGGGCAGAATCAGCCCCAGCATTTT.

V is TRBV7-2 and J is TRBJ2-5, with 7 bases matching TRBD2. CDR3 length: 16 amino acids. Germline V lookup: CDR1 SGHTA, CDR2 FQGNSA. The ends lost 5 bases at V and 5 bases at J; junction bases unmatched: 14. The CDR3 spells CASSHGETAGVETQYF. For the CDR3, the DNA is TGTGCCAGCAGCCACGGAGAAACGGCGGGAGTTGAGACCCAGTACTTC.

This clonotype has a handful of counts. CDR3 region: CASSLDPAGLYNEQFF. The CDR3 DNA sequence: TGCGCCAGCAGCTTGGACCCAGCGGGGCTCTACAATGAGCAGTTCTTC. The chain combines TRBV5-1 with TRBJ2-1, with 7 bases identical to TRBD2. The CDR3 totals 16 residues. J was trimmed by 3 bases and V by 0 bases; bases with no gene match: 6. CDR1 SGHRS and CDR2 YFSETQ come from the germline V gene.

V and J are TRBV5-1 and TRBJ1-1; weak D call: TRBD1 (5 bases). The germline CDR1 and CDR2 sequences are SGHRS and YFSETQ. V dropped 2 bases and J dropped 4 bases, with 15 bases sitting between them. The CDR3 totals 15 residues. The CDR3 sequence is CASSFIEGSGTEAFF. The CDR3 coding sequence is TGCGCCAGCAGCTTTATTGAGGGGTCGGGCACTGAAGCTTTCTTT.

V and J are TRBV5-1 and TRBJ2-1; D might be TRBD1 (6 bases). The CDR3 extends over 12 amino acids. V was cut by 2 bases and J by 14 bases, with 14 bases left in between. Germline V gene sequence: CDR1 SGHRS, CDR2 YFSETQ. In DNA form, the CDR3 reads TGCGCCAGCAGCTTAACCGGGCAGGGGAAGTTCTTC. Amino acids: CASSLTGQGKFF.

V and J are TRBV6-6 and TRBJ2-3; weak D call: TRBD2 (5 bases). The V gene lost 0 bases and the J gene lost 3 bases, with 16 bases spanning the gap. The CDR3 has 17 amino acids. From germline, CDR1 is MNHNY and CDR2 SVGAGI (reference sequence). The CDR3 sequence is CASSYSHDTRTTDTQYF. Here the CDR3 DNA reads TGTGCCAGCAGTTACTCCCACGACACTAGGACGACAGATACGCAGTATTTT.

The chain couples TRBV6-5 to TRBJ2-1, with D possibly TRBD2 on 6 matching bases. The CDR3 covers 15 residues. Per germline, CDR1 MNHEY and CDR2 SVGAGI. V lost 11 bases and J lost 0, with 17 bases in between. CDR3 bases: TGTGCCGCGGGCCGGGACTCGAGCTCCTACAATGAGCAGTTCTTC. Translation gives CAAGRDSSSYNEQFF.

V usage is TRBV11-2 and J usage is TRBJ2-1, with 13 positions matching TRBD2. V lost 5 bases and J lost 8; bases outside the gene matches: 6. CDR3 size: 15 residues. Germline lookup yields CDR1 SGHAT and CDR2 FQNNGV. CDR3 amino acids: CASSRTSGSADEQFF. The CDR3, as DNA: TGTGCCAGCAGCAGGACTAGCGGGAGCGCCGATGAGCAGTTCTTC.

This clonotype was counted a single time. The V call is TRBV12-3 or TRBV12-4, the J call TRBJ2-5; D not resolved. Between the trimmed V and J ends, which lost 6 bases and 5 bases, there was a span of 16 bases. This CDR3 spans 14 amino acids. The CDR3 reads CASREIPNGETQYF. CDR3 sequence (DNA): TGTGCCAGCAGAGAAATCCCGAACGGGGAGACCCAGTACTTC.

The sample holds a few counts of this clonotype. The CDR3 DNA reads as TGCAGCGCCGCCGTAGGACAGGGCGGTGAGCAGTTCTTC. Amino acid sequence: CSAAVGQGGEQFF. The chain carries TRBV29-1 and TRBJ2-1; 8 bases line up with TRBD1. The germline CDR1 and CDR2 sequences are SQVTM and ANQGSEA. This CDR3 has 13 amino acids. V trimming: 7 bases; J trimming: 9 bases; junction bases outside the gene matches: 11.

The rearrangement uses TRBV27 and TRBJ2-4; weak D call: TRBD1 (5 bases). The germline gives CDR1 MNHEY, CDR2 SMNVEV (reference sequence). The CDR3 is 14 residues long. Trimming left V 2 bases short and J 8 bases short, with 13 bases between. The CDR3, as DNA: TGTGCCAGCAGTTTAGGGGCTAGAGTTGACATTCAGTACTTC. Encoded protein: CASSLGARVDIQYF.

This sequence joins TRBV3-1 and TRBJ2-7, with D perhaps being TRBD1 or TRBD2 (5 bases each). The J call may not be correct, given that the DNA end is closer to TRBJ2-5. This CDR3 contains 14 residues. Germline CDR1 and CDR2: LGHDT and YNNKEL (reference sequence). CDR3 residues: CATERDGGLGTQYF. The CDR3 nucleotides are TGTGCCACCGAACGGGACGGCGGTTTGGGGACCCAGTACTTC.

The chain employs TRBV5-1 and TRBJ2-1, with TRBD1 as a possible D gene (6 bases). The germline V and J ends were trimmed by 5 bases and 7 bases, with 19 bases remaining between them. Looked up from germline, CDR1 is SGHRS and CDR2 is YFSETQ. The CDR3 runs to 15 residues. The CDR3 DNA sequence: TGCGCCAGCAGTTGGAGAGGTGGCAGGGGTAATGAGCAGTTCTTC. Translated: CASSWRGGRGNEQFF.

There are a few counts of this clonotype. The chain recombines TRBV20-1 with TRBJ2-3, with D possibly called TRBD1 or TRBD2 (5 bases each). Germline V lookup: CDR1 DFQATT, CDR2 SNEGSKA (reference sequence). V lost 3 bases to trimming and J lost 5 bases, with 15 bases between them. The CDR3 runs 14 residues. The CDR3 loop reads CSASSGQGVDTQYF. In DNA, the CDR3 is TGCAGTGCTAGTTCGGGGCAGGGAGTAGATACGCAGTATTTT.

Ten or more counts support this clonotype. V gene TRBV5-4 combines with J gene TRBJ1-2; TRBD1 aligns across 7 bases. Germline assignment: CDR1 SGHNT and CDR2 YYREEE (reference sequence). This CDR3 spans 14 amino acids. V lost 0 bases to trimming and J lost 4 bases; unmatched junction nucleotides: 3. CDR3: CASSLEGQTYGYTF. The CDR3 DNA sequence: TGTGCCAGCAGCTTGGAGGGACAGACCTATGGCTACACCTTC.

The V call is TRBV29-1, the J call TRBJ2-1; possible D gene TRBD1, 6 bases. Germline lookup yields CDR1 SQVTM and CDR2 ANQGSEA. CDR3 size: 13 residues. The V end lost 1 base, the J end lost 9 bases, and 13 bases lay between the germline ends. CDR3 protein: CSVEGGQSREQFF. The CDR3 nucleotides read TGCAGCGTTGAAGGTGGACAGTCCCGTGAGCAGTTCTTC.

The J gene is TRBJ2-1, the V gene TRBV28; the match to TRBD1 covers 8 bases. The CDR3 is 13 residues long. Looked up from germline, CDR1 is MDHEN and CDR2 is SYDVKM. The ends lost 5 bases at V and 4 bases at J; junction bases unmatched: 1. CDR3 sequence (DNA): TGTGCCAGCAGTGACAGGGGTTACAATGAGCAGTTCTTC. This gives the protein CASSDRGYNEQFF.

DNA of the CDR3: TGCAGTGCTAGTAGCGGGGGGGCCGGGAATGAGCAGTTCTTC. It specifies CSASSGGAGNEQFF. The chain is built from TRBV20-1 and TRBJ2-1, with 11 bases identical to TRBD2. Germline CDR1 reads DFQATT; CDR2 reads SNEGSKA (reference sequence). J was trimmed by 7 bases and V by 3 bases; bases with no gene match: 5. CDR3 length: 14 amino acids.

A remark on this clonotype: The junction departs from germline at one end; a sequencing error may be responsible. The V and J genes are TRBV5-1 and TRBJ2-2; D tentatively fits TRBD1 or TRBD2 (5 bases each). The CDR3 runs to 13 residues. CDR1 is SGHRS, CDR2 YFSETQ, per germline. The CDR3 DNA sequence: TGTGCCAGCAGCCGGGGCAACACCGGGGAGCTGTTTTTT. It codes for CASSRGNTGELFF. The variable domain in full, completed from reference TRBV5-1 and TRBJ2-2, reads KAGVTQTPRYLIKTRGQQVTLSCSPISGHRSVSWYQQTPGQGLQFLFEYFSETQRNKGNFPGRFSGRQFSNSRSEMNVSTLELGDSALYLCASSRGNTGELFFGEGSRLTVL.

V gene TRBV12-3 or TRBV12-4 combines with J gene TRBJ1-6, with D unclear. The CDR3 totals 16 residues. V was shortened by 5 bases and J by 9 bases, with 20 bases between the two germline ends. The CDR3 loop is CASSQTIGRPTSPLHF. The CDR3 DNA reads as TGTGCCAGCAGTCAAACCATCGGGCGACCCACTTCACCCCTCCACTTT.

The chain joins TRBV7-2 to TRBJ2-1; D call uncertain. The CDR3 is 14 amino acids. V lost 0 bases, J lost 4 bases, and 7 bases lay in between. CDR1 and CDR2 (germline): SGHTA, FQGNSA. The chain's CDR3 is CASSLAAQYNEQFF. Here the CDR3 DNA reads TGTGCCAGCAGCTTAGCGGCCCAATACAATGAGCAGTTCTTC.

The V and J genes are TRBV2 and TRBJ1-2; no clear D. The V gene's germline CDR1 is SNHLY and CDR2 FYNNEI. Trimming took off 2 bases at V and 4 bases at J, with 11 bases between the two ends. This CDR3 comprises 14 residues. CDR3 sequence reads: CASSEHGWAYGYTF. In nucleotides, the CDR3 is TGTGCCAGCAGTGAACATGGGTGGGCCTATGGCTACACCTTC.

The chain employs TRBV7-3 and TRBJ2-1; D is possibly TRBD2 (6 bases). The CDR3 contains 15 residues. Germline CDR1 is SGHTA and CDR2 is FQGTGA. Deletions cut 5 bases from V and 6 bases from J, with 17 bases between. The CDR3 is CASSLGTGVINEQFF. The CDR3 region has the DNA TGTGCCAGCAGCCTAGGGACTGGGGTCATCAATGAGCAGTTCTTC.

This clonotype showed up just a few times. This chain links TRBV29-1 with TRBJ2-3; weak D call: TRBD1 (6 bases). From germline, CDR1 is SQVTM and CDR2 ANQGSEA. Trimming took off 8 bases at V and 2 bases at J, with 14 bases between the two ends. The CDR3 contains 13 residues. Written as DNA, the CDR3 is TGCAGCTTCCGGGACATCCTCACAGATACGCAGTATTTT. This gives the protein CSFRDILTDTQYF.

V is TRBV20-1 and J is TRBJ2-5; D not certain. From germline, CDR1 is DFQATT and CDR2 SNEGSKA (reference sequence). This CDR3 has 14 amino acids. Trimming removed 3 bases at V and 1 base at J, with 12 bases between. CDR3 sequence: CSARKQPFQETQYF. CDR3 in DNA: TGCAGTGCTAGGAAGCAGCCCTTCCAAGAGACCCAGTACTTC.

The J gene is TRBJ2-1, the V gene TRBV7-8; D remains unclear. V was pared by 2 bases and J by 4 bases, with 21 bases between. CDR3 length: 18 amino acids. Germline V gene data show CDR1 as SGHVS and CDR2 as FQNEAQ. The CDR3 nucleotides are TGTGCCAGCAGCTTACCAAGGGTGGGAACGGGTCGGTACAATGAGCAGTTCTTC. Its translation: CASSLPRVGTGRYNEQFF. The variable domain in full, with the rest retrieved from reference TRBV7-8 and TRBJ2-1, is GAGVSQSPRYKVAKRGQDVALRCDPISGHVSLFWYQQALGQGPEFLTYFQNEAQLDKSGLPSDRFFAERPEGSVSTLKIQRTQQEDSAVYLCASSLPRVGTGRYNEQFFGPGTRLTVL.

The chain carries TRBV20-1 and TRBJ2-7, with a weak D call TRBD1 (7 bases). The germline V gene has CDR1 DFQATT and CDR2 SNEGSKA (reference sequence). V gave up 2 bases and J gave up 6 bases, with 14 bases separating them. This CDR3 spans 13 amino acids. The CDR3 sequence is CSARQGGLGEQYF. The DNA of the CDR3 is TGCAGTGCTAGACAGGGGGGACTCGGCGAGCAGTACTTC.